The 8 T cell receptor beta chains given below trace back to one sample, sequenced in a study of blood T cells in healthy people across ages. A second PCR, run for about 6 to 12 cycles, used a sample-barcoded 5' primer plus a J-beta primer mix. Each CDR3 protein is one row after TCRdb ran MiXCR on the 5' RACE reads. The data hold approximately 940,000 distinct CDR3 sequences, with about 48% observed a single time. The sequenced material came from blood. These receptors all come from a man aged 25-45 years in good health.

This clonotype was observed a single time. The chain employs TRBV7-2 and TRBJ2-3; possible D gene TRBD2, 5 bases. In germline, CDR1 is SGHTA, CDR2 FQGNSA. The CDR3 covers 11 residues. V gave up 5 bases and J gave up 9 bases, with 9 bases separating them. The CDR3 loop is CASSPGITQYF. As DNA, the CDR3 is TGTGCCAGCAGCCCGGGGATCACGCAGTATTTT.

This clonotype was recorded at least ten times. The chain links TRBV29-1 to TRBJ2-5; no clear D gene. The CDR3 is 13 amino acids. The V end lost 6 bases, the J end lost 2 bases, and 13 bases lay between the germline ends. Germline V CDR1 and CDR2: SQVTM, ANQGSEA. CDR3 DNA sequence: TGCAGCGTCGCGACACTGCTACAAGAGACCCAGTACTTC. Residues: CSVATLLQETQYF.

The chain is built from TRBV6-5 and TRBJ2-5; 8 bases are a match to TRBD2. The CDR3 consists of 15 residues. Unmatched junction bases numbered 4, after V lost 1 base and J lost 3 bases. CDR1 and CDR2 (germline): MNHEY, SVGAGI. In DNA form, the CDR3 reads TGTGCCAGCAGTTACTTAGCGGGGACGGAAGAGACCCAGTACTTC. Translated: CASSYLAGTEETQYF.

This clonotype was observed a few times. The V and J genes are TRBV7-8 and TRBJ1-1; 7 positions match TRBD1. Unmatched junction bases numbered 9, after V lost 7 bases and J lost 4 bases. This CDR3 is 14 amino acids long. The germline gives CDR1 SGHVS, CDR2 FQNEAQ. The CDR3 reads CASTPIDRATEAFF. Here the CDR3 DNA reads TGTGCCAGCACCCCTATCGACAGGGCCACTGAAGCTTTCTTT.

The chain recombines TRBV9 with TRBJ2-1; possibly TRBD1 for D (5 bases). Looked up from germline, CDR1 is SGDLS and CDR2 is YYNGEE. The V and J ends lost 0 bases and 3 bases respectively, with 7 bases between them. The CDR3 has 14 amino acids. CDR3 amino acids: CASSVVGDYNEQFF. The CDR3 nucleotides are TGTGCCAGCAGCGTAGTAGGGGACTACAATGAGCAGTTCTTC.

This clonotype appeared a few times. V gene TRBV12-3 or TRBV12-4 combines with J gene TRBJ2-2; D possibly corresponds to TRBD1 (5 bases). The V gene lost 2 bases and the J gene lost 6 bases, with 7 bases spanning the gap. The CDR3 sequence is 13 residues long. CDR3 DNA sequence: TGTGCCAGCAGTTTATCAGGGTCCGGGGAGCTGTTTTTT. Amino acids: CASSLSGSGELFF.

This clonotype was recorded many times. This chain uses TRBV6-5 with TRBJ2-1, with D unclear. The V gene's germline CDR1 is MNHEY and CDR2 SVGAGI. CDR3 size: 11 residues. V was pared by 6 bases and J by 10 bases, with 10 bases between. CDR3 DNA: TGTGCCAGCAGGGGAACAGTCGAGCAGTTCTTC. This sequence encodes CASRGTVEQFF.

The gene calls are TRBV6-5 and TRBJ1-4; 9 bases line up with TRBD1. Germline loops: CDR1 MNHEY, CDR2 SVGAGI. The CDR3 totals 15 residues. V lost 6 bases, J lost 3 bases, and 5 bases stayed unmatched. This CDR3 is CASRRDRAANEKLFF. DNA of the CDR3: TGTGCCAGCAGGCGGGACAGGGCTGCTAATGAAAAACTGTTTTTT.